This T cell receptor (beta chain) appears in the sequencing data of a study of monozygotic twins with inflammatory bowel disease. Reprocessing the 5' RACE reads, TCRdb reports a single entry for every CDR3 protein and omits DNA. This sample's table has about 440,000 distinct CDR3 sequences. Study-level findings and limits: Discrimination among different T cell subtypes was not achievable.

Germline CDR1 is SGHTA and CDR2 is FQGNSA. CDR3 length equals 14 residues. With regard to this clonotype: The antigen is undetermined.

Input material: blood. This TCR derives from a human donor with ulcerative colitis or Crohn's disease, or a healthy co-twin of an affected twin (not recorded which). The chain links TRBV7-2 to TRBJ2-5; the TCRdb D gene call, TRBD1, has no DNA to confirm it. This CDR3 reads CASSLGDRVETQYF.